These 2 T cell receptor beta chains were sequenced from one sample in a study of human T cells and chemical hapten exposure. TCRdb ran MiXCR on the RACE reads and lists one entry per CDR3 protein. The sample records a few hundred thousand distinct CDR3 sequences, more than 5% being singletons. Stated time point: patch test 2, 6 weeks after DPC sensitization. Described treatment: therapeutic diphenylcyclopropenone sensitization with weekly scalp DPC. The sequencing used whole blood, collected in connection with sensitization to the hapten diphenylcyclopropenone (DPC). The source is a woman aged 18-30 years with alopecia areata. Some clones in this sample may be carry-over from other donors' samples.

This clonotype was observed at least ten times. The V gene is TRBV3-1, the J gene TRBJ2-3; D is uncertain. The germline V gene encodes CDR1 LGHDT and CDR2 YNNKEL (reference sequence). Between the trimmed V and J ends, which lost 6 bases and 0 bases, there was a span of 1 base. This CDR3 has 11 residues. In DNA form, the CDR3 reads TGTGCCAGCAGGAGCACAGATACGCAGTATTTT. Amino acids: CASRSTDTQYF.

This chain links TRBV4-2 with TRBJ1-5, with TRBD1 matching 7 bases. The CDR3 is 18 residues long. Germline V gives CDR1 LGHNA, CDR2 YNFKEQ. V shed 1 base, J shed 4 bases, and the junction held 13 bases outside the gene matches. CDR3 sequence (DNA): TGTGCCAGCAGCCAAGCGGCGGGGGCAACAGGGGTGAATCAGCCCCAGCATTTT. Translated, it gives CASSQAAGATGVNQPQHF.